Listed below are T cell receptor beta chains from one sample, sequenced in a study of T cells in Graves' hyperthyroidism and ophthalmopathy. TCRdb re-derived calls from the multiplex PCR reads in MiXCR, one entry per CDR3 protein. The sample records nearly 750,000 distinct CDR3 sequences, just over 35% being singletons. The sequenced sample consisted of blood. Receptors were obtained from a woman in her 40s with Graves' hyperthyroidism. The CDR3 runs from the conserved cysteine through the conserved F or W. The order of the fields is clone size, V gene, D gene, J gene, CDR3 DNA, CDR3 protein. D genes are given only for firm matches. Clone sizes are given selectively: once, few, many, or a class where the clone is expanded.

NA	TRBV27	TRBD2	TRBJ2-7	TGTGCCAGCAGCCCAGTAGCGGGATCAGGTTCCGGTCAGCAGTACTTC	CASSPVAGSGSGQQYF
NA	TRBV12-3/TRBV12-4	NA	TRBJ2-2	TGTGCCAGCAGTTTGCCTAGGATGAGGGGCGTCGGCGGGGAGCTGTTTTTT	CASSLPRMRGVGGELFF
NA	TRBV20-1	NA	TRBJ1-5	TGCAGCGCCATGGGGGGGGGACAGCCCCAGCATTTT	CSAMGGGQPQHF
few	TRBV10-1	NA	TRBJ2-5	TGCGCCAGCTCACAGGGAGGGATCCAAGAGACCCAGTACTTC	CASSQGGIQETQYF
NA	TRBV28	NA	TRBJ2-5	TGTGCCAGCATCACCCTCCGGGGACGCACAACCCAGTACTTC	CASITLRGRTTQYF
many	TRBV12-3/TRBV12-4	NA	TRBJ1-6	TGTGCCAGCGGTGGCTCAAGGACAGATAATTCACCCCTCCACTTT	CASGGSRTDNSPLHF
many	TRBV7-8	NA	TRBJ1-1	TGTGCCAGCAGCTTTTACGCCGGCAGGGAGGGCACTGAAGCTTTCTTT	CASSFYAGREGTEAFF
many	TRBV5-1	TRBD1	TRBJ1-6	TGCGCCAGCAGCACTGGACAGGGGGTCTATAATTCACCCCTCCACTTT	CASSTGQGVYNSPLHF
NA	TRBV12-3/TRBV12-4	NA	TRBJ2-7	TGTGCCAGCAGTTCCCACCGACGACGGCCAGCCAACGAGCAGTACTTC	CASSSHRRRPANEQYF
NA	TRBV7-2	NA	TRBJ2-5	TGTGCCAGCAGCGTTGGTGTGGGGTACCAAGAGACCCAGTACTTC	CASSVGVGYQETQYF
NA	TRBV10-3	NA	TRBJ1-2	TGTGCCATCAGTGCCACAGGGAGAAATGGCTACACCTTC	CAISATGRNGYTF
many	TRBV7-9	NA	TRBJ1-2	TGTGCCAGCAGCTCAGGGCTAGGCGGCTACACCTTC	CASSSGLGGYTF
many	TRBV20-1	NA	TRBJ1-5	TGCAGTGCTAGAGGTCTGGGGATTAACCAGCCCCAGCATTTT	CSARGLGINQPQHF
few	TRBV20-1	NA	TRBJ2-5	TGCAGTGCTAGGAATTATGAGACCCAGTACTTC	CSARNYETQYF
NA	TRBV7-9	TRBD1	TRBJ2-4	TGTGCCAGCAGCTACTCGGGACAGGGCATTCAGTACTTC	CASSYSGQGIQYF
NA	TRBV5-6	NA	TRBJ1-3	TGTGCCAGCAGCTTGTTTGACTCTGGAAACACCATATATTTT	CASSLFDSGNTIYF
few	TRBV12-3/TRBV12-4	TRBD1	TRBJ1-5	TGTGCCAGCAGCCTACAGGGGTTGTCTAGCAATCAGCCCCAGCATTTT	CASSLQGLSSNQPQHF
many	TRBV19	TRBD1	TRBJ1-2	TGTGCCAGTAGAAGACAGGGCTACGTAACCTATGGCTACACCTTC	CASRRQGYVTYGYTF
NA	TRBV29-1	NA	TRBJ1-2	TGCAGCGTAGACGGACCGAGTGGCTACACCTTC	CSVDGPSGYTF
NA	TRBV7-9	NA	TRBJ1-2	TGTGCCAGCAGCTTCGCTGGAAACACCTTC	CASSFAGNTF
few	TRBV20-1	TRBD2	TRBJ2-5	TGCAGTGCTAGAGATTGGCCCAGCGGGAGTACTCAGTACTTC	CSARDWPSGSTQYF
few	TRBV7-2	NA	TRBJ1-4	TGTGCCAGCAGCTTAGGCCGACTGATTAATGAAAAACTGTTTTTT	CASSLGRLINEKLFF
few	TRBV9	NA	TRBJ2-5	TGTGCCAGCAGCGTAGGGCCCGGGGCAGACCAAGAGACCCAGTACTTC	CASSVGPGADQETQYF
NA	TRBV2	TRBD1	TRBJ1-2	TGTGCCAGCAGACCCGGGGACAGACTGCCTCTCTATGGCTACACCTTC	CASRPGDRLPLYGYTF
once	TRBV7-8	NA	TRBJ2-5	TGTGCCAGCAGCGCGCGTTGGGGGGAGGAGACCCAGTACTTC	CASSARWGEETQYF
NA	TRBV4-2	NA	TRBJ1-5	TGTGCCAGCAGAGACGGGACTACCAATCAGCCCCAGCATTTT	CASRDGTTNQPQHF
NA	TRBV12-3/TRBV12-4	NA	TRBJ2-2	TGTGCCAGCAGTTATCTGGGGAGGAACGGGGAGCTGTTTTTT	CASSYLGRNGELFF
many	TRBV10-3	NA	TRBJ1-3	TGTGCCATCAGTGAGTCCCCGCAGACTGGAAACACCATATATTTT	CAISESPQTGNTIYF
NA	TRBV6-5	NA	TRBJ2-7	TGTGCCATCAGTTACTCAACACAAATAAACTACGAGCAGTACTTC	CAISYSTQINYEQYF
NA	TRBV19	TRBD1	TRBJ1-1	TGTGCCAGTAGTAAGGGGGACAGGGGTCTGAATGAAGCTTTCTTT	CASSKGDRGLNEAFF
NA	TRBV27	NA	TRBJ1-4	TGTGCCAGCAGTTTATCGATTGGGTTTAATGAAAAACTGTTTTTT	CASSLSIGFNEKLFF
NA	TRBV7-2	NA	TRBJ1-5	TGTGCCAGCAGCTTCTCCGGCGCTCAGCCCCAGCATTTT	CASSFSGAQPQHF
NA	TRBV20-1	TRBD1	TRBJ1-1	TGCAGTGCTGGAGGCCAGGGGGCCACTGAAGCTTCCTTT	CSAGGQGATEASF
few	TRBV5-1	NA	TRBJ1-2	TGCGCCAGCAGCTTAGAATTGTCAGGAACCAACTATGGCTACACCTTC	CASSLELSGTNYGYTF
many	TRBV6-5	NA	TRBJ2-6	TGTGCCAGCAGGCCTCTTTTGGGGGCCAACGTCCTGACTTTC	CASRPLLGANVLTF
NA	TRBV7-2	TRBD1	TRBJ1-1	TGTGCCAGCAGCCCCAGGACAGGAGATGGAGCTTTCTTT	CASSPRTGDGAFF
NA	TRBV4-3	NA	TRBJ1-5	TGCGCCAGCAGCCAAGATAGGAGCCAACAGCCCCAGCATTTT	CASSQDRSQQPQHF
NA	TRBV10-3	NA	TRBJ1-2	TGTGCCATCAGTGAGCGGGGGAACTATGGCTACGCCTTC	CAISERGNYGYAF
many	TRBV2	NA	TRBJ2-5	TGTGCCAGCATCTCCGGGGGCAGTGAGACCCAGTACTTC	CASISGGSETQYF
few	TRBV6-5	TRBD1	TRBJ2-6	TGTGCCAGCAGTTACTCGACAGGGGGCGGGGCCAACGTCCTGACTTTC	CASSYSTGGGANVLTF
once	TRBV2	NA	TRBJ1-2	TGTGCCAGCAGTCGGGCGAGAAATGGCTACACCTTC	CASSRARNGYTF
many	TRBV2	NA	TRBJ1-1	TGTGCCACCCCTCAAGGGGGGGTTACTGAAGCTTTCTTT	CATPQGGVTEAFF
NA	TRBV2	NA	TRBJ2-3	TGTGCCAGCAGGAACCCAGGGGCCGATACGCAGTATTTT	CASRNPGADTQYF
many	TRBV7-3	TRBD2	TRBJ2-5	TGTGCCAGTTCGACTAGCGGGGGGGCGTCAGAGACCCAGTACTTC	CASSTSGGASETQYF
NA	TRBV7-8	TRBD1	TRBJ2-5	TGTGCCAGCAGCTTAGCCGGGACAGGGAACTCTCGGACCCAGTACTTC	CASSLAGTGNSRTQYF
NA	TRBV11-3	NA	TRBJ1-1	TGTGCCAGCAGCCGGGGATTTGAGGCGGACACTGAAGCTTTCTTT	CASSRGFEADTEAFF
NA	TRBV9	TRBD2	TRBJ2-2	TGTGCCAGCAGCGTTATCGGAGCGGGAGAGACCGGGGAGCTGTTTTTT	CASSVIGAGETGELFF
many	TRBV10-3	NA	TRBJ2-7	TGTGCCAGCGAACGGGGTGAGAGCTCCTACGAGCAGTACTTC	CASERGESSYEQYF
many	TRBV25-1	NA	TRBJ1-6	TGTGCCAGCAGTGAATCCCTGGGCTATTCACCCCTCCACTTT	CASSESLGYSPLHF
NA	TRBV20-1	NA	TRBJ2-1	TGCAGTGCAGTGGCTTCGGGAAATGAGCAGTTCTTC	CSAVASGNEQFF
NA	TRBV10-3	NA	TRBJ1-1	TGTGCCAGCAGTTACTCGGAGGTACAAAACACTGAAGCTTTCTTT	CASSYSEVQNTEAFF
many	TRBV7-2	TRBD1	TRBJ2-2	TGTGCCAGCAGCTTAGAGGACAGGGAGACCGGGGAGCTGTTTTTT	CASSLEDRETGELFF